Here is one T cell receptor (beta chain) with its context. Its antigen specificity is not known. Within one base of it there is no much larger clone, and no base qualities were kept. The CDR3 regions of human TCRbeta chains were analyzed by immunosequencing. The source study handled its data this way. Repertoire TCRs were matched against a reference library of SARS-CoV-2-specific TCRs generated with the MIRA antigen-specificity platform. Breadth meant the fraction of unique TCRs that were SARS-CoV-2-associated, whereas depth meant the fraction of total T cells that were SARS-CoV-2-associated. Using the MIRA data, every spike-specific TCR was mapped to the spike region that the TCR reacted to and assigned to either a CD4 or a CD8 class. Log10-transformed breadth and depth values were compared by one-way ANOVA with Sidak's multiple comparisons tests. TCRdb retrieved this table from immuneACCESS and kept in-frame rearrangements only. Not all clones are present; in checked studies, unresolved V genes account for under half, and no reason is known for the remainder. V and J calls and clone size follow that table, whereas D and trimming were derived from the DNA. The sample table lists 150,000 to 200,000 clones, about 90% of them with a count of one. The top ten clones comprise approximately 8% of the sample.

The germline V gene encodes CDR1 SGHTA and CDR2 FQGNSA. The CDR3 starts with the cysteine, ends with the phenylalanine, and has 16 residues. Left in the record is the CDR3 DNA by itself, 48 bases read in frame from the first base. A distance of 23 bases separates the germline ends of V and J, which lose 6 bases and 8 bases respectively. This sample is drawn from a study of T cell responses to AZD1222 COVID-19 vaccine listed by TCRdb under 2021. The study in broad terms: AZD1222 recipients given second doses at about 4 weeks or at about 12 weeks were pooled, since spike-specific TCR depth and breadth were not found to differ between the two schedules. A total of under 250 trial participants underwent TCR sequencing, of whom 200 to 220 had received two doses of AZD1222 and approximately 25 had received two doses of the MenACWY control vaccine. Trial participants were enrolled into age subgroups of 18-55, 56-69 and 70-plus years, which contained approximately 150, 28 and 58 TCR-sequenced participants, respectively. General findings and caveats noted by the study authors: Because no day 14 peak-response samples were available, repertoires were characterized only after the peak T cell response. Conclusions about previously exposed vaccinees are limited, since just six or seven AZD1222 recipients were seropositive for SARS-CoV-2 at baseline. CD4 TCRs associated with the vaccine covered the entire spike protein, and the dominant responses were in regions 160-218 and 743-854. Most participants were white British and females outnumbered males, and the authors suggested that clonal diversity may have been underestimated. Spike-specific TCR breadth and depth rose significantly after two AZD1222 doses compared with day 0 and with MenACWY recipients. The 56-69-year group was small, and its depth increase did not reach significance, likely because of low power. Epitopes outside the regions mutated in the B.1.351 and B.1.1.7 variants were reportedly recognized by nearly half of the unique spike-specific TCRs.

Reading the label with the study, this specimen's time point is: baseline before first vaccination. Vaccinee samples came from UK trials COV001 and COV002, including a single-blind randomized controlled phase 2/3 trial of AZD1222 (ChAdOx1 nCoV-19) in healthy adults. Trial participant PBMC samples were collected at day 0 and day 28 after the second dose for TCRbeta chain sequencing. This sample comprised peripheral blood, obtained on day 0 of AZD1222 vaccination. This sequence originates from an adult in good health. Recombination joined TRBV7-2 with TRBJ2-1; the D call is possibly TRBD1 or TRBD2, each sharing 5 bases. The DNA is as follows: TGTGCCAGCAGTTTCTTCGGTCCGGGGCTGGGGGATGAGCAGTTCTTC. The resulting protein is CASSFFGPGLGDEQFF.